A selection of T cell receptor beta chains follows, all from one sample in a study of T cells in Graves' hyperthyroidism and ophthalmopathy. TCRdb passed the multiplex PCR reads through MiXCR, listing each CDR3 protein once. The top ten hold 6.5% to 9% of the sample, which has roughly 580,000 distinct CDR3 sequences, under 60% seen once. The sequenced material came from peripheral blood or thyroid tissue (not recorded which). These receptors came from a woman aged 18 to 35 with Graves' hyperthyroidism. The CDR3 runs from the conserved cysteine through the conserved F or W. The order of the fields is CDR3 protein, CDR3 DNA, V gene, D gene, J gene, clone size. The D gene is left open where the match is weak. Clone size is given for some rows only: seen once, a few or many times, or a class if the clone is expanded.

CASSLGEFAYGQYF TGTGCCAGCAGCTTGGGGGAGTTCGCCTACGGGCAGTACTTC TRBV5-6 . TRBJ2-7 .
CASSRGGGFNEKLFF TGCGCCAGCAGCCGAGGAGGGGGCTTTAATGAAAAACTGTTTTTT TRBV7-8 TRBD1 TRBJ1-4 .
CASSQEGDRGDEKLFF TGTGCCAGCAGCCAAGAGGGGGACAGGGGTGATGAAAAACTGTTTTTT TRBV14 TRBD1 TRBJ1-4 few
CASSLILAGGEQYF TGTGCCAGCAGCTTGATACTAGCGGGAGGTGAGCAGTACTTC TRBV5-5 TRBD2 TRBJ2-7 few
CASSPGREDTEAFF TGTGCCAGCAGTCCTGGACGTGAGGACACTGAAGCTTTCTTT TRBV6-5 . TRBJ1-1 many
CASSASRYYGYTF TGTGCCAGCAGTGCTAGCCGGTACTATGGCTACACCTTC TRBV25-1 . TRBJ1-2 .
CASSQRQGHYEQYF TGTGCCAGCAGTCAAAGACAGGGGCACTACGAGCAGTACTTC TRBV7-9 TRBD1 TRBJ2-7 many
CAISDSSRGYEQYF TGTGCCATCAGCGATTCTAGCAGGGGTTACGAGCAGTACTTC TRBV10-3 . TRBJ2-7 .
CASSFFSGTAYEQYF TGTGCCAGCAGCTTCTTTAGCGGGACAGCCTACGAGCAGTACTTC TRBV7-2 . TRBJ2-7 once
CSVDGYEGSTYEQCF TGCAGCGTTGATGGTTACGAGGGGTCAACCTACGAGCAGTGCTTC TRBV29-1 . TRBJ2-7 .
CASSEGTGSSPLHF TGTGCCAGCAGTGAAGGGACAGGGAGCTCACCCCTCCACTTT TRBV6-1 TRBD1 TRBJ1-6 .
CASSDRQGQGGYTF TGTGCCAGCAGTGATCGGCAGGGCCAAGGAGGCTACACCTTC TRBV25-1 . TRBJ1-2 .
CATSAGGHPNTGELFF TGTGCCACCAGTGCGGGGGGACATCCGAACACCGGGGAGCTGTTTTTT TRBV24-1 . TRBJ2-2 many
CASSGTGTGTYNSPLHF TGCGCCAGCAGCGGGACCGGGACAGGGACATATAATTCACCCCTCCACTTT TRBV5-1 TRBD1 TRBJ1-6 .
CSLAGYNSPLHF TGCAGCTTGGCAGGATATAATTCACCCCTCCACTTT TRBV29-1 . TRBJ1-6 .
CSARDRLLAGDIYEQYF TGCAGTGCTAGAGATCGTCTACTAGCGGGAGATATCTACGAGCAGTACTTC TRBV20-1 TRBD2 TRBJ2-7 few
CASSSGQRQPQHF TGTGCCAGCAGTTCAGGACAGAGGCAGCCCCAGCATTTT TRBV2 . TRBJ1-5 many
CSASPANTEAFF TGCAGTGCTAGCCCGGCGAACACTGAAGCTTTCTTT TRBV20-1 . TRBJ1-1 .
CAISHDRVLEETQYF TGTGCCATCAGTCATGACAGGGTTTTGGAAGAGACCCAGTACTTC TRBV10-3 TRBD1 TRBJ2-5 .
CASSGLAGEHEQYF TGTGCCAGCAGTGGGTTAGCCGGAGAGCACGAGCAGTACTTC TRBV2 . TRBJ2-7 few
CATSESRDGSFYGYTF TGTGCCACCAGTGAGTCCCGGGACGGATCATTCTATGGCTACACCTTC TRBV24-1 . TRBJ1-2 few
CSAAGTDPYGYTF TGCAGCGCAGCCGGGACAGATCCCTATGGCTACACCTTC TRBV29-1 TRBD1 TRBJ1-2 .
CASSQEEIQGDGAFF TGTGCCAGCAGCCAAGAGGAGATACAGGGTGATGGAGCTTTCTTT TRBV14 . TRBJ1-1 once
CSAGGGDLYGYTF TGCAGTGCAGGAGGAGGGGACCTCTATGGCTACACCTTC TRBV20-1 . TRBJ1-2 few
CASSRGPADEAFF TGTGCCAGCAGCCGCGGGCCAGCGGATGAAGCTTTCTTT TRBV7-6 . TRBJ1-1 .
CASSPNTYQPQHF TGTGCCAGCAGTCCCAACACCTATCAGCCCCAGCATTTT TRBV2 . TRBJ1-5 .
CSASSVRSYEQYF TGCAGTGCTTCTAGCGTCCGATCCTACGAGCAGTACTTC TRBV20-1 . TRBJ2-7 .
CAISLRWNTEAFF TGTGCCATCAGCCTCAGATGGAACACTGAAGCTTTCTTT TRBV10-3 . TRBJ1-1 .
CASKSGGQETQYF TGTGCCAGTAAATCCGGGGGCCAAGAGACCCAGTACTTC TRBV19 . TRBJ2-5 few
CASSLAPGLAGVVGPYEQYF TGTGCCAGCAGCTTAGCTCCGGGACTAGCGGGAGTGGTTGGGCCTTACGAGCAGTACTTC TRBV7-2 TRBD2 TRBJ2-7 .
CASSPEAVQETQYF TGTGCCAGCAGCCCAGAAGCGGTACAAGAGACCCAGTACTTC TRBV7-6 . TRBJ2-5 many
CATSRDSSGRAFYETQYF TGTGCCACCAGCAGAGATTCTAGCGGGAGGGCCTTTTATGAGACCCAGTACTTC TRBV15 TRBD2 TRBJ2-5 few
CASSEGTVAYGYTF TGTGCCAGCAGTGAAGGGACAGTAGCCTATGGCTACACCTTC TRBV9 TRBD1 TRBJ1-2 few
CSARGETSGIETQYF TGCAGTGCTAGAGGCGAAACTAGCGGGATTGAGACCCAGTACTTC TRBV20-1 TRBD2 TRBJ2-5 .
CASSLPPALAGVEQYF TGTGCCAGCAGCCTCCCCCCCGCACTAGCGGGAGTTGAGCAGTACTTC TRBV7-2 TRBD2 TRBJ2-7 .
CASQLVGPANYGYTF TGCGCCAGCCAACTAGTCGGCCCTGCTAACTATGGCTACACCTTC TRBV10-1 . TRBJ1-2 .
CASSPVGGPTEAFF TGTGCCAGCAGCCCCGTGGGGGGGCCCACTGAAGCTTTCTTT TRBV7-9 . TRBJ1-1 .
CATSDSSTGDGYTF TGTGCCACCAGTGATTCAAGTACAGGGGATGGCTACACCTTC TRBV24-1 TRBD1 TRBJ1-2 many
CASSSLTGKASEQYF TGTGCCAGCAGCTCCCTGACAGGGAAGGCTAGCGAGCAGTACTTC TRBV7-8 TRBD1 TRBJ2-7 few
CASSEGGLADQETQYF TGTGCCAGCAGCGAGGGTGGACTAGCGGATCAAGAGACCCAGTACTTC TRBV7-9 TRBD2 TRBJ2-5 many
CASSPRGTSSYEQYF TGCGCCAGCAGCCCCCGGGGCACTAGCTCCTACGAGCAGTACTTC TRBV5-1 . TRBJ2-7 few
CASTEDRVIGQPQHF TGTGCCAGCACCGAGGACAGGGTGATCGGTCAGCCCCAGCATTTT TRBV9 TRBD1 TRBJ1-5 few
CASSEWASGAYEQYF TGTGCCAGCAGTGAATGGGCTAGCGGGGCCTACGAGCAGTACTTC TRBV25-1 TRBD2 TRBJ2-7 .